This TCR beta chain was sequenced for a study of T cell responses to AZD1222 COVID-19 vaccine. Study-wide background: Timing groups of about 4 and about 12 weeks for second doses were pooled.

There are a few counts of this clone. What it binds is not known. Whole-study results and caveats: Donors, mostly white British, included more females; clonal diversity was possibly underestimated. Repertoire sampling happened only post peak T cell response. Spike-specific TCR breadth rose after two AZD1222 doses, and depth rose as well.

The table came from immunoSEQ multiplex PCR; TCRdb's copy has only in-frame clones and leaves some out. The sample holds under 200,000 clones, approximately 90% seen once. V trimming: 2 bases; J trimming: 1 base; junction bases outside the gene matches: 3. This CDR3 has 15 residues. Germline CDR1 reads MNHNS; CDR2 reads SASEGT. The sample in question was peripheral blood, obtained on day 0 of AZD1222 vaccination. The receptor comes from an adult in good health. The chain joins TRBV6-1 to TRBJ2-7, with 9 bases identical to TRBD1. CDR3 protein: CASSERTGESYEQYF. The CDR3, as DNA: TGTGCCAGCAGTGAAAGGACAGGGGAATCCTACGAGCAGTACTTC.